The 30 T cell receptor beta chains below all came from one sample that was sequenced in a study of human T cells and chemical hapten exposure. The time point: healthy volunteer bleed at 2 weeks. Total RNA was extracted from unfractionated whole blood. MiXCR, applied by TCRdb to the RACE reads, yields one record per CDR3 protein. The table includes more than 70,000 distinct CDR3 sequences, about 8.6% detected once. Sequenced: whole blood. These receptors all come from a female donor in good health. Some clones in this sample may be carry-over from other donors' samples.

This clonotype was detected many times. The rearrangement links TRBV28 to TRBJ2-1; 8 bases line up with TRBD2. Germline loops: CDR1 MDHEN, CDR2 SYDVKM. The CDR3 loop spans 15 amino acids. V was pared by 6 bases and J by 6 bases, with 10 bases of the junction left unmatched. CDR3 in amino acids: CASSSGTSSSNEQFF. DNA of the CDR3: TGTGCCAGCAGCTCCGGGACTAGTTCCAGCAATGAGCAGTTCTTC.

In this sample, this clonotype turned up a few times. The DNA of the CDR3 is TGTGCCAGCACCCAACTCGCTAGCGGGAGATACGAGCAGTACTTC. Protein product: CASTQLASGRYEQYF. The rearrangement links TRBV13 to TRBJ2-7; 10 bases agree with TRBD2. CDR3 length equals 15 residues. J lost 4 bases, V lost 7 bases, and 10 bases had no gene match. Per germline, CDR1 PRHDT and CDR2 FYEKMQ (reference sequence).

This clonotype was seen more than once but under ten times. The chain has TRBV6-6 and TRBJ1-4; a weak D match, TRBD1 (6 bases). The length of the CDR3 is 15 residues. CDR1 and CDR2 (germline): MNHNY, SVGAGI (reference sequence). Trimming removed 5 bases at V and 5 bases at J, with 15 bases between. In DNA form, the CDR3 reads TGTGCCAGCAGTGTACAGGGACGGCTGAATGAAAAACTGTTTTTT. As protein: CASSVQGRLNEKLFF.

As regards this clonotype: A much larger clone differs from this one at a single base, so this may be a read error. This chain uses TRBV6-1 with TRBJ2-7; D tentatively fits TRBD1 or TRBD2 (5 bases each). Germline CDR1 is MNHNS and CDR2 is SASEGT. The CDR3 consists of 14 residues. CDR3 region: CTSSEEGRAYEQYF. CDR3 nucleotide sequence: TGTACCAGCAGTGAAGAGGGCAGGGCCTACGAGCAGTACTTC.

This clonotype has a single count. The chain uses TRBV7-9 and TRBJ2-3; no firm D call. Trimming removed 2 bases at V and 0 bases at J, with 3 bases between. Germline V CDR1 and CDR2: SEHNR, FQNEAQ (reference sequence). There are 13 residues in the CDR3. Here the CDR3 DNA reads TGTGCCAGCAGCTTATACAGCACAGATACGCAGTATTTT. This gives the protein CASSLYSTDTQYF. Full variable domain (missing parts from reference TRBV7-9 and TRBJ2-3): DTGVSQNPRHKITKRGQNVTFRCDPISEHNRLYWYRQTLGQGPEFLTYFQNEAQLEKSRLLSDRFSAERPKGSFSTLEIQRTEQGDSAMYLCASSLYSTDTQYFGPGTRLTVL.

This clonotype was found many times. The V and J genes are TRBV29-1 and TRBJ2-1, with 10 positions matching TRBD2. CDR1 and CDR2 from the germline V gene are SQVTM and ANQGSEA. The length of the CDR3 is 14 residues. V lost 7 bases, J lost 1 base, and 4 bases stayed unmatched. In DNA form, the CDR3 reads TGCAGCGCGGTGACTAGCGGGTCCTACAATGAGCAGTTCTTC. This encodes CSAVTSGSYNEQFF.

Many counts were recorded for this clonotype. The chain combines TRBV25-1 with TRBJ2-1, with 7 positions matching TRBD1. J was trimmed by 10 bases and V by 5 bases; bases with no gene match: 8. There are 13 residues in the CDR3. Germline V gene data show CDR1 as MGHDK and CDR2 as SYGVNS. The CDR3: CASSITGVGEQFF. The CDR3 DNA reads as TGTGCCAGCAGTATCACAGGGGTTGGGGAGCAGTTCTTC.

Only a few counts were recorded for this clonotype. The chain recombines TRBV6-2 or TRBV6-3 with TRBJ2-7, with D hard to call. Germline V gene sequence: CDR1 MNHEY, CDR2 SVGEGT. CDR3 length: 15 residues. With 3 bases removed from V and 0 bases from J, the gap between germline ends came to 12 bases. The CDR3 region has the DNA TGTGCCAGCAGTTATCAGACTGAGAGCTCCTACGAGCAGTACTTC. Protein product: CASSYQTESSYEQYF.

There are many counts of this clonotype. This chain's CDR3 is CASTRQSGRRGGELFF. The DNA for the CDR3 is TGTGCCAGCACCCGACAGAGCGGGAGACGGGGCGGGGAGCTGTTTTTT. V usage is TRBV12-3 or TRBV12-4 and J usage is TRBJ2-2, with TRBD2 matching over 8 bases. The trim removed 7 bases at V and 7 bases at J, leaving 14 bases unmatched. The CDR3 runs to 16 residues.

This clonotype has just a few counts. The V gene is TRBV28, the J gene TRBJ1-1; 9 nucleotides match TRBD1. Trimming took 5 bases from V and 5 from J; bases not matched to a gene: 6. The CDR3 has 14 amino acids. Germline CDR1 reads MDHEN; CDR2 reads SYDVKM. The CDR3 DNA is TGTGCCAGCAGTCCCCGGGACAGGGTTACTGAAGCTTTCTTT. This codes for CASSPRDRVTEAFF.

The chain carries TRBV28 and TRBJ2-7; a possible D gene is TRBD1 (7 bases). The CDR3 is 13 residues long. Trimming stripped 8 bases from V and 1 base from J, with 12 bases between. CDR1 and CDR2 (germline): MDHEN, SYDVKM. The CDR3 DNA reads TGTGCCAGCTCGACAGGGACTTCCTACGAGCAGTACTTC. Its protein product is CASSTGTSYEQYF.

The chain employs TRBV19 and TRBJ1-2; 10 bases line up with TRBD1. The CDR3 has 15 amino acids. V trimming: 6 bases; J trimming: 7 bases; junction bases outside the gene matches: 11. Germline V gives CDR1 LNHDA, CDR2 SQIVND (reference sequence). CDR3 sequence reads: CASRTWDRGLGGYTF. CDR3 coding DNA: TGTGCCAGTAGAACCTGGGACAGGGGCCTGGGTGGCTACACCTTC.

This chain uses TRBV28 with TRBJ2-2, with a tentative D call TRBD2 (6 bases). The germline V gene encodes CDR1 MDHEN and CDR2 SYDVKM. This CDR3 has 15 residues. V dropped 4 bases and J dropped 3 bases, with 12 bases sitting between them. The CDR3 region is CASSSYGGDTGELFF. CDR3 nucleotide sequence: TGTGCCAGCAGTTCTTACGGAGGGGACACCGGGGAGCTGTTTTTT.

This clonotype was detected only a few times. This chain joins TRBV11-2 and TRBJ2-5; 13 bases agree with TRBD2. The trim removed 4 bases at V and 0 bases at J, leaving 2 bases unmatched. The CDR3 consists of 16 residues. Germline lookup yields CDR1 SGHAT and CDR2 FQNNGV. The DNA of the CDR3 is TGTGCCAGCAGCTCTGGGACTAGCGGGAACCAAGAGACCCAGTACTTC. Translation: CASSSGTSGNQETQYF.

This rearrangement joins TRBV7-8 to TRBJ2-2; 8 bases align to TRBD2. Germline-derived CDR1 and CDR2 are SGHVS and FQNEAQ. The CDR3 is made up of 15 amino acids. With V trimmed by 3 bases and J by 3 bases, 3 bases remained unmatched. CDR3 coding DNA: TGTGCCAGCAGCTTTCCGGGAGGGGACACCGGGGAGCTGTTTTTT. Protein product: CASSFPGGDTGELFF.

Only a few counts were recorded for this clonotype. This chain uses TRBV6-1 with TRBJ2-4, with 7 bases that match TRBD1. Germline V gene lookup returns CDR1 MNHNS and CDR2 SASEGT. The CDR3 is 13 residues long. V lost 8 bases and J lost 3; bases outside the gene matches: 4. CDR3 residues: CASEDRDKNIQYF. As DNA, the CDR3 is TGTGCCAGCGAAGACAGGGACAAAAACATTCAGTACTTC.

This CDR3 reads CASSGQGASGANVLTF. As DNA, the CDR3 is TGTGCCAGTAGTGGACAGGGGGCCTCTGGGGCCAACGTCCTGACTTTC. The V call is TRBV19, the J call TRBJ2-6, with 11 bases fitting TRBD1. The CDR3 consists of 16 residues. J was trimmed by 0 bases and V by 5 bases; bases with no gene match: 0. The V gene's germline CDR1 is LNHDA and CDR2 SQIVND (reference sequence).

This clonotype has at least ten counts. V usage is TRBV7-2 and J usage is TRBJ2-1, with D possibly matching TRBD2 (6 bases). Per the germline V gene, CDR1 is SGHTA and CDR2 is FQGNSA. The CDR3 is 14 amino acids. V lost 8 bases to trimming and J lost 8 bases, with 19 bases between them. CDR3 in DNA: TGTGCCAGCGGCGGAGCGGGCGCCGTCGATGAGCAGTTCTTC. It specifies CASGGAGAVDEQFF. The full variable domain, rest sourced from reference TRBV7-2 and TRBJ2-1, is GAGVSQSPSNKVTEKGKDVELRCDPISGHTALYWYRQSLGQGLEFLIYFQGNSAPDKSGLPSDRFSAERTGGSVSTLTIQRTQQEDSAVYLCASGGAGAVDEQFFGPGTRLTVL.

The table lists this clonotype with many counts. The chain recombines TRBV2 with TRBJ1-1; D gene uncertain. Trimming left V 2 bases short and J 1 base short, with 5 bases between. The germline CDR1 and CDR2 sequences are SNHLY and FYNNEI. This CDR3 has 13 amino acids. CDR3 sequence (DNA): TGTGCCAGCAGTGAACGGGGGAACACTGAAGCTTTCTTT. This sequence encodes CASSERGNTEAFF. Together with reference TRBV2 and TRBJ1-1, the CDR3 gives the full variable domain: EPEVTQTPSHQVTQMGQEVILRCVPISNHLYFYWYRQILGQKVEFLVSFYNNEISEKSEIFDDQFSVERPDGSNFTLKIRSTKLEDSAMYFCASSERGNTEAFFGQGTRLTVV.

This clonotype was counted ten times or more. The genes are TRBV7-8 and TRBJ2-6; D is uncertain. This CDR3 has 15 amino acids. Between the trimmed V and J ends, which lost 7 bases and 0 bases, there was a span of 10 bases. Germline values: CDR1 SGHVS, CDR2 FQNEAQ. The CDR3 coding sequence is TGTGCCAGCACTCCCGGCGGCTCTGGGGCCAACGTCCTGACTTTC. This codes for CASTPGGSGANVLTF.

In this sample, this clonotype turned up many times. V is TRBV25-1 and J is TRBJ2-1, with D perhaps TRBD1 (6 bases). Germline V gene data show CDR1 as MGHDK and CDR2 as SYGVNS. Trimming removed 4 bases from V and 4 bases from J, with 17 bases in between. The CDR3 runs to 16 residues. CDR3: CASSGKWPGQYNEQFF. The CDR3, as DNA: TGTGCCAGCAGTGGGAAGTGGCCGGGACAATACAATGAGCAGTTCTTC.

The sample holds a few counts of this clonotype. The V gene is TRBV7-2, the J gene TRBJ2-7; a weak D match, TRBD1 (5 bases). Germline V gives CDR1 SGHTA, CDR2 FQGNSA. The V and J ends lost 5 bases and 3 bases respectively, with 11 bases between them. The CDR3 is 13 residues long. CDR3 DNA sequence: TGTGCCAGCAGCCCCGGCAGGGACTACGAGCAGTACTTC. Its translation is CASSPGRDYEQYF.

This clonotype was counted at least ten times. The chain employs TRBV4-2 and TRBJ2-5, with a possible D match to TRBD2 (6 bases). Trimming removed 1 base at V and 1 base at J, with 13 bases between. This CDR3 has 16 residues. CDR1 and CDR2 (germline): LGHNA, YNFKEQ. In DNA form, the CDR3 reads TGTGCCAGCAGCCAAGCGTCTAGCGCTAGCCAAGAGACCCAGTACTTC. It encodes CASSQASSASQETQYF.

This clonotype was counted between two and nine times. J is TRBJ1-1 and V is TRBV12-3 or TRBV12-4, with D uncertain. With 1 base removed from V and 6 bases from J, the gap between germline ends came to 6 bases. The CDR3 covers 12 residues. The DNA of the CDR3 is TGTGCCAGCAGTTTAGGGCAGCCTGAAGCTTTCTTT. Translating it yields CASSLGQPEAFF.

The chain employs TRBV28 and TRBJ1-1; D unclear. Deletions cut 6 bases from V and 4 bases from J, with 6 bases between. CDR1 is MDHEN, CDR2 SYDVKM, per germline. The CDR3 has 11 residues. CDR3 DNA: TGTGCCAGCAGGAGGGTCACTGAAGCTTTCTTT. Amino acids: CASRRVTEAFF. The variable domain in full, completed from reference TRBV28 and TRBJ1-1, reads DVKVTQSSRYLVKRTGEKVFLECVQDMDHENMFWYRQDPGLGLRLIYFSYDVKMKEKGDIPEGYSVSREKKERFSLILESASTNQTSMYLCASRRVTEAFFGQGTRLTVV.

CDR3 nucleotide sequence: TGCGCCAGCATTGGGAACACCGGGGAGCTGTTTTTT. This sequence encodes CASIGNTGELFF. V and J are TRBV5-1 and TRBJ2-2; D ambiguous. V lost 6 bases and J 1 base, leaving 4 bases between the germline ends. CDR1 SGHRS and CDR2 YFSETQ come from the germline V gene. This CDR3 is built from 12 residues.

The chain has TRBV7-2 and TRBJ1-5, with a weak D call TRBD1 (5 bases). Per germline, CDR1 SGHTA and CDR2 FQGNSA. CDR3 length: 15 residues. The V gene lost 3 bases and the J gene lost 5 bases, with 14 bases spanning the gap. The CDR3 protein is CASSLGDHPYQPQHF. In DNA, the CDR3 is TGTGCCAGCAGCTTGGGGGACCATCCTTATCAGCCCCAGCATTTT.

The CDR3 sequence is CATGPPPRRGNEQFF. CDR3 DNA: TGTGCCACCGGACCTCCCCCGAGACGAGGGAATGAGCAGTTCTTC. The V and J genes are TRBV24-1 and TRBJ2-1, with D possibly matching TRBD2 (5 bases). The V end lost 9 bases, the J end lost 7 bases, and 21 bases lay between the germline ends. The CDR3 is made up of 15 amino acids. Germline assignment: CDR1 KGHDR and CDR2 SFDVKD.

The chain has TRBV2 and TRBJ1-1, with D hard to call. Trimming stripped 5 bases from V and 3 bases from J, with 10 bases between. Germline CDR1 reads SNHLY; CDR2 reads FYNNEI. There are 13 residues in the CDR3. The chain's CDR3 is CASSWVYDTEAFF. DNA of the CDR3: TGTGCCAGCAGTTGGGTTTATGACACTGAAGCTTTCTTT.

This rearrangement joins TRBV7-2 to TRBJ2-1; TRBD2 agrees at 14 bases. The CDR3 runs 16 residues. Trimming at V came to 5 bases and at J to 8 bases, leaving 8 bases not matched to a gene. In germline, CDR1 is SGHTA, CDR2 FQGNSA. The CDR3 sequence: CASSAPGTSGSDEQFF. DNA of the CDR3: TGTGCCAGCAGCGCCCCGGGGACTAGCGGGAGCGATGAGCAGTTCTTC.